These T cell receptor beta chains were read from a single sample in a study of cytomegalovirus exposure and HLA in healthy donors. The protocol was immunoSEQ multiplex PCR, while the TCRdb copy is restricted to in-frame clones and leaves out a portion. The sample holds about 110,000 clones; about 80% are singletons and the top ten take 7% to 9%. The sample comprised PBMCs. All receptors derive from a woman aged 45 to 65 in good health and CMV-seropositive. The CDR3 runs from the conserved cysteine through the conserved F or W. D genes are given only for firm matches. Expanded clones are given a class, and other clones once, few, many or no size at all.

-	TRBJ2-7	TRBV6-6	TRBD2	TGTGCCACCCAGCGGGGCCTCTACGAGCAGTACTTC	CATQRGLYEQYF
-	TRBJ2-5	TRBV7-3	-	TGTGCCAGCAGCTTAACAGCGCCCTCGGAGACCCAGTACTTC	CASSLTAPSETQYF
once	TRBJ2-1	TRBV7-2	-	TGTGCCAGCAGCTTAAAGTTCCCTTACGACAGAGTTGGGAATGAGCAGTTCTTC	CASSLKFPYDRVGNEQFF
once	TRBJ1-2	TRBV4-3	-	TGCGCCAGCAACAGGGTCCTTCCCTTCTATGGCTACACCTTC	CASNRVLPFYGYTF
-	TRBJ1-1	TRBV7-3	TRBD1	TGTGCCAGCAGCTCGCAGACAGGGAAGGAAGCTTTCTTT	CASSSQTGKEAFF
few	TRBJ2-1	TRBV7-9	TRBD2	TGTTCCAGCAGCCCGGGACTAGCGGGGGACAATGAGCAGTTCTTC	CSSSPGLAGDNEQFF
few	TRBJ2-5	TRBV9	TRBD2	TGTGCCAGCAGCGTAACTAGCGGGGCGGAAGAGACCCAGTACTTC	CASSVTSGAEETQYF
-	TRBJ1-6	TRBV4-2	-	TGTGCCAGCAGCCAAGAAGAATGGGCCCCTAATTCACCCCTCCACTTT	CASSQEEWAPNSPLHF
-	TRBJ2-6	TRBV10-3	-	TGTGCCATCAGTGATCGGGAGCTCACGCTCTCTGGGGCCAACGGCCTGACTTTC	CAISDRELTLSGANGLTF
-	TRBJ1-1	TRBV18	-	TGTGCCAGCCTAGGACAGATGAACACTGAAGCTTTCTTT	CASLGQMNTEAFF
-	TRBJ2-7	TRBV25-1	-	TGTGCCAGCAGTGACCTCTCGGGGAACTCCTACGAGCAGTACTTC	CASSDLSGNSYEQYF
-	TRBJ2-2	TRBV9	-	TGTGCCAGCAGCGTAGGCGGGTGGACCGGGGAGCTGTTTTTT	CASSVGGWTGELFF
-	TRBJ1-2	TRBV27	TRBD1	TGTGCCAGCAGTTCCCGTCCCGGGACAGGTTCGGATGGCTACACCTTC	CASSSRPGTGSDGYTF
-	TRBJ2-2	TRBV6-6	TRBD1	TGTGCCAGCAGTTACCCAAGGACAGGAAACACCGGGGAGCTGTTTTTT	CASSYPRTGNTGELFF
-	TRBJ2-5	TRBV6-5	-	TGTGCCAGCAGTTACTCGAGTAACAGGGCGGAGACCCAGTACTTC	CASSYSSNRAETQYF
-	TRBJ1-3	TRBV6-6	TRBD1	TGTGCCAGCAGGCCCCCCGGGACAGTAGAAAACACCATATATTTT	CASRPPGTVENTIYF
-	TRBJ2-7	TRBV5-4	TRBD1	TGTGCCAGCAGCTTGGGACAGGGGGTGCCCTACGAGCAGTACTTC	CASSLGQGVPYEQYF
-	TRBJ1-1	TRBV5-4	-	TGTGCCAGCAGCTTGGGTTCAGGGCCTGAAGCTTTCTTT	CASSLGSGPEAFF
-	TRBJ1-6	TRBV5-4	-	TGTGCCAGCAGCTCAACAGGCGTGACCCTCCACTTT	CASSSTGVTLHF
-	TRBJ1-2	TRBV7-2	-	TGTGCCAGCAGCCAAACTGGGACAACGGACTATGGCTACACCTTC	CASSQTGTTDYGYTF
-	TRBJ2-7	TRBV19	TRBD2	TGTGCCAGTAGAACTAGCGGACACTACGAGCAGTACTTC	CASRTSGHYEQYF
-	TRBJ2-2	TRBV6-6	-	TGTGCCAGCAGGGCCCCGGAGGGAACCACCGGGGAGCTGTTTTTT	CASRAPEGTTGELFF
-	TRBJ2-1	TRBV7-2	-	TGTGCCAGCAGCCGAGACTCCAACTCCTACAATGAGCAGTTCTTC	CASSRDSNSYNEQFF
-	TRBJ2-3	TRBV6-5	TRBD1	TGTGCCAGCAGTGATGACAGGGGGGATACGCAGTATTTT	CASSDDRGDTQYF
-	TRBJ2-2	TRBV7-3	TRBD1	TGTGCCAGCAGCTTGGACAGGACCAACACCGGGGAGCTGTTTTTT	CASSLDRTNTGELFF
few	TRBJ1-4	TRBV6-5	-	TGTGCCAGCAGTTACTCGGCGGGAATGGAAGAAAAACTGTTTTTT	CASSYSAGMEEKLFF
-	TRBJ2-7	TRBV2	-	TGTGCCAGCAGAAGTAGCGGAAGCTCCTACGAGCAGTACTTC	CASRSSGSSYEQYF
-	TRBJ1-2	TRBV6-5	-	TGTGCCAGCAGAACCTCAGGGGAATATGGCTACACCTTC	CASRTSGEYGYTF
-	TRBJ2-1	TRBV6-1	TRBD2	TGTGCCAGCAGTAACCTAGCGGGGAAATACAATGAGCAGTTCTTC	CASSNLAGKYNEQFF
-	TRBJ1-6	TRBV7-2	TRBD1	TGTGCCAGCAGCTTAGGTCTGTCGACAGGGGGTTCACCCCTCCACTTT	CASSLGLSTGGSPLHF
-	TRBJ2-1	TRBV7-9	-	TGTTCCAGCAGGGCAGGCCCATACAATGAGCAGTTCTTC	CSSRAGPYNEQFF
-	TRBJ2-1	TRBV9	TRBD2	TGTGCCAGCAGCGCCCCAGGTGGGTCTCCGGGACTAGCGGGGAGCTCCTACAATGAGCAGTTCTTC	CASSAPGGSPGLAGSSYNEQFF
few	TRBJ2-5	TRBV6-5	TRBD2	TGTGCCAGCAGTTACCCGCGGGGGGGCCAAGAGACCCAGTACTTC	CASSYPRGGQETQYF
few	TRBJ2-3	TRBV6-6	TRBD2	TGTGCCAGCAGTTTCCCGATAGCGGGGATTGCAGATACGCAGTATTTT	CASSFPIAGIADTQYF
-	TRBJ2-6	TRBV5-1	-	TGCGCCAGCAGAGGGGGCGGGGCCGGGGCCAACGTCCTGACTTTC	CASRGGGAGANVLTF
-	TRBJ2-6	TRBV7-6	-	TGTGCCAGCAGCTTGGATCCCGCAAGGGGGATTAAGGTTGGGGCCAACGGCCTGACTTTC	CASSLDPARGIKVGANGLTF
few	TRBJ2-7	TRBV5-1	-	TGCGCCAGCAGCTTACAGAGCTCCTACGAGCAGTACTTC	CASSLQSSYEQYF
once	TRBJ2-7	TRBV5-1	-	TGCGCCAGCAGCTCCCAGACAGGCAACGACGAGCAGTACTTC	CASSSQTGNDEQYF
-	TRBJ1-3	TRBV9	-	TGTGCCAGCAGCGTAGCGGGAGAGAGTGGAAACACCATATATTTT	CASSVAGESGNTIYF
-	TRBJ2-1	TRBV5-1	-	TGCGCCAGCAGCTTGGCCGGTAGCGGCTCCTACAATGAGCAGTTCTTC	CASSLAGSGSYNEQFF
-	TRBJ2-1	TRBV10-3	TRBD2	TGTGCCATCAGGGAACTAGCGGGAGGGCCAGGTGAGCAGTTCTTC	CAIRELAGGPGEQFF
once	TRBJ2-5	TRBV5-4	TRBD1	TGTGCCAGCAGCTACAGGGGCGCGCAAGAGACCCAGTACTTC	CASSYRGAQETQYF
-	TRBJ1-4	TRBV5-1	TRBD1	TGCGCCAGCAGCCTCGGACAGGGCACTAATGAAAAACTGTTTTTT	CASSLGQGTNEKLFF
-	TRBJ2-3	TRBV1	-	TGCACCAGCAGCCCCAGGACTAGCGGTAGCACAGATACGCAGTATTTT	CTSSPRTSGSTDTQYF
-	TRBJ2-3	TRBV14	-	TGTGCCAGCAGCCCCGTGCTGGCGGCGGATACGCAGTATTTT	CASSPVLAADTQYF
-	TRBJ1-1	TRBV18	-	TGTGCCAGCTCACCTCCAGGGGATACAGAACAAGCTTTCTTT	CASSPPGDTEQAFF
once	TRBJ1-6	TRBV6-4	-	TGTGCCAGCAGTGAAGTTGCGGGATCACCCCTCCACTTT	CASSEVAGSPLHF
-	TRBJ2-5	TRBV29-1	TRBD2	TGCAGCGTTGAATGGGGAGGGAGTCCAGAGACCCAGTACTTC	CSVEWGGSPETQYF
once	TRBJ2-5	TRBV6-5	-	TGTGCCAGCCTCTCTTTAGCGGAAGAGACCCAGTACTTC	CASLSLAEETQYF
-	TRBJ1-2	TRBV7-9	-	TGTGCCAGCAGCCCCCGGGGAGGCTCTAACTATGGCTACACCTTC	CASSPRGGSNYGYTF
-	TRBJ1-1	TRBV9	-	TGTGCCAGCAGCGTAGTAAGACAGAACACTGAAGCTTTCTTT	CASSVVRQNTEAFF
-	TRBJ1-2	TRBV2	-	TGTGCCTCCTCAATGATCTCCGGGACAACTAACTATGGCTACACCTTC	CASSMISGTTNYGYTF
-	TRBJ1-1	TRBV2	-	TGTGCCAGCAGTGGGGGCACCTTGAACACTGAAGCTTTCTTT	CASSGGTLNTEAFF
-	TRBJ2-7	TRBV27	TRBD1	TGTGCCAGCAGTTCCTCGGACAGGGGCGAGCAGTACTTC	CASSSSDRGEQYF